The TCR beta chain described here comes from a study of blood T cell repertoires in COVID-19. Across the whole study: Nucleic acid was either cDNA or gDNA, and it came from T cells, B-cell-depleted T cells, or PBMCs.

V shed 4 bases and J shed 4 bases, with 14 bases lying between them. This CDR3 contains 14 residues. Germline CDR1 reads SEHNR; CDR2 reads FQNEAQ (reference sequence). Seattle patients were enrolled while actively infected and followed longitudinally. The sample holds a few counts of this clone. Sequenced by immunoSEQ multiplex PCR; TCRdb stores in-frame clones only, minus some. The sample has 250,000 to 350,000 clones, roughly 83% seen once; the top ten hold about 1.5%. The chain carries TRBV7-9 and TRBJ2-7, with D perhaps matching TRBD1 (5 bases). Sequencing was carried out using peripheral blood. The clonotype originates from a human donor with COVID-19, enrolled during active disease. The donor label of this sample is uncertain. The CDR3 protein is CASSSSGIQYEQYF. Here the CDR3 DNA reads TGTGCCAGCAGCTCATCAGGGATTCAGTACGAGCAGTACTTC.